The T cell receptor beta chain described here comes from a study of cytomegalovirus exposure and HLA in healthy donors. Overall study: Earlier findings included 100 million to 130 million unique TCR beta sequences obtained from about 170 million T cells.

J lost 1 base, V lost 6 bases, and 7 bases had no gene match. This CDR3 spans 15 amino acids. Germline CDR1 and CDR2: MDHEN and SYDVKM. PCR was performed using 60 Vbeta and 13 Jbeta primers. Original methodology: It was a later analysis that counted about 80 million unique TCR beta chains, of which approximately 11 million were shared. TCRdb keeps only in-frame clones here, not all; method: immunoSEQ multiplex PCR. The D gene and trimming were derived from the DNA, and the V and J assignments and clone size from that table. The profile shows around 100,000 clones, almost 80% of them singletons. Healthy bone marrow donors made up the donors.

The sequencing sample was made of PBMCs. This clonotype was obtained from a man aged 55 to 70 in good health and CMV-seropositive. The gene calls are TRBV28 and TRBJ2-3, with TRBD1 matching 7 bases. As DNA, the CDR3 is TGTGCCAGCAGCCCTACAGGGGATCGCACAGATACGCAGTATTTT. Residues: CASSPTGDRTDTQYF.